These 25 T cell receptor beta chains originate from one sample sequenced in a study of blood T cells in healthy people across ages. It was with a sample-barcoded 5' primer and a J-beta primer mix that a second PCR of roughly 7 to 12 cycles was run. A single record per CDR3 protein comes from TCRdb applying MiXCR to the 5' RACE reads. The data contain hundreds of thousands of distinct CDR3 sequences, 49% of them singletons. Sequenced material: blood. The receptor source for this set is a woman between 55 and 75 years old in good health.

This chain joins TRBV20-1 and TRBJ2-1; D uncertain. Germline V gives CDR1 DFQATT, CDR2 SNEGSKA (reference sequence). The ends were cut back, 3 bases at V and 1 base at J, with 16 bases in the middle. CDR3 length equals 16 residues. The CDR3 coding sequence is TGCAGTGCTAGGAATTCTCAGGTTGTATCCTACAATGAGCAGTTCTTC. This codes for CSARNSQVVSYNEQFF.

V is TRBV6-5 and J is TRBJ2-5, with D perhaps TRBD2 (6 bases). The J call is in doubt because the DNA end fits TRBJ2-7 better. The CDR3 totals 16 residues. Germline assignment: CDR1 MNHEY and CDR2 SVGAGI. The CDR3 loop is CASSYRQRRGSYEQYF. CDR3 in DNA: TGTGCCAGCAGTTACCGTCAGAGGAGGGGCTCCTACGAGCAGTACTTC.

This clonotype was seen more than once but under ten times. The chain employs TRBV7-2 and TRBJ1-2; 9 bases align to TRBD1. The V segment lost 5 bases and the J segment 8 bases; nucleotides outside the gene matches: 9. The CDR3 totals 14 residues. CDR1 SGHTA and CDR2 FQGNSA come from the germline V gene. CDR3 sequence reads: CASSAGQGFGGYTF. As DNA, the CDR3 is TGTGCCAGCAGCGCGGGACAGGGATTTGGCGGCTACACCTTC. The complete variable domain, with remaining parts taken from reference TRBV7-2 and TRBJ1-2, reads GAGVSQSPSNKVTEKGKDVELRCDPISGHTALYWYRQSLGQGLEFLIYFQGNSAPDKSGLPSDRFSAERTGGSVSTLTIQRTQQEDSAVYLCASSAGQGFGGYTFGSGTRLTVV.

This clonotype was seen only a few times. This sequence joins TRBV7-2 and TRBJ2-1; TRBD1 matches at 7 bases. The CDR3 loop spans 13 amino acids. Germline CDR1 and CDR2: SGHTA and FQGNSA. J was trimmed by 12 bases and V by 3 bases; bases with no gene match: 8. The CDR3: CASSLRQGRGQFF. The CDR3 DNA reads TGTGCCAGCAGCTTGAGACAGGGTAGAGGGCAGTTCTTC.

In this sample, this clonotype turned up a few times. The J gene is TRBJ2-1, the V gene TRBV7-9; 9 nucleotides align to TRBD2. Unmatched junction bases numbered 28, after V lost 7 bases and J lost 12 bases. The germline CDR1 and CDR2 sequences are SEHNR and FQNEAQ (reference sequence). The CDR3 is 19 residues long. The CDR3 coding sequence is TGTGCCAGCATCCCGCCGGGACAGCGGAGTCTAGCGGGACCCTATGGGCAGTTCTTC. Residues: CASIPPGQRSLAGPYGQFF.

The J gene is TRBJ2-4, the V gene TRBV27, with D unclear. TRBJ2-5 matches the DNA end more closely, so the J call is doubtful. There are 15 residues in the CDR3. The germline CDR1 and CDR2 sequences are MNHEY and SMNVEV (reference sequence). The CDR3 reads CASSLTRMPQATQYF. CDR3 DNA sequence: TGTGCCAGCAGTTTAACTCGGATGCCGCAGGCGACCCAGTACTTC.

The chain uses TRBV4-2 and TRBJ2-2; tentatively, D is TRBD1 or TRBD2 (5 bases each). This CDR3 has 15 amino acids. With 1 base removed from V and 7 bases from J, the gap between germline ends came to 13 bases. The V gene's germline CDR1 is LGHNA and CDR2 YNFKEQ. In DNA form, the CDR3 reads TGTGCCAGCAGCCAAGGTGAACGGGACGTCGGGGAGCTGTTTTTT. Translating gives CASSQGERDVGELFF.

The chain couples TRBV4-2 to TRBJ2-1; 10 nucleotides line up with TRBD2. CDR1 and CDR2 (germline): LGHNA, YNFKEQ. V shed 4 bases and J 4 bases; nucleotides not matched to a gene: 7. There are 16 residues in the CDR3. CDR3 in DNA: TGTGCCAGCAGCCCCCCCCCTAGCGGGGGATACAATGAGCAGTTCTTC. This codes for CASSPPPSGGYNEQFF.

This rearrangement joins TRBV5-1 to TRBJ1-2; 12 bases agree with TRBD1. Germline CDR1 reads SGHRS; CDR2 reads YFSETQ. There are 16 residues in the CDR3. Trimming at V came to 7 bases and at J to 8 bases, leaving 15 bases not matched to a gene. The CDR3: CASGKSPGQGARGYTF. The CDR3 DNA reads TGCGCCAGCGGCAAATCACCGGGACAGGGGGCCCGAGGCTACACCTTC.

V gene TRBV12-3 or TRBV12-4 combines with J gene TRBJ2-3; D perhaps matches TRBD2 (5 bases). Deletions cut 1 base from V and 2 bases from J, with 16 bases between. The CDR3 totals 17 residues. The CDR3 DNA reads TGTGCCAGCAGTTTAGACGCGGGTAGAGGATACACAGATACGCAGTATTTT. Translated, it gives CASSLDAGRGYTDTQYF.

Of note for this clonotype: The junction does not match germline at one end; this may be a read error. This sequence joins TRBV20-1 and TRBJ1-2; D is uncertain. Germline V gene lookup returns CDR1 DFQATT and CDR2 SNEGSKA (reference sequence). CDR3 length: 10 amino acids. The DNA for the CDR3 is TGCATTGCTAGGGAAGGGGGCTACACCTTC. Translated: CIAREGGYTF.

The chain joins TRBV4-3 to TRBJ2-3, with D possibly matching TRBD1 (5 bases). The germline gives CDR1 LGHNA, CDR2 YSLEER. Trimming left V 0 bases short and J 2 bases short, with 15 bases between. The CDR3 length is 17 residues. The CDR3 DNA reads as TGCGCCAGCAGCCAAGAAGGTGGGCTGGGGCCCACAGATACGCAGTATTTT. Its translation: CASSQEGGLGPTDTQYF.

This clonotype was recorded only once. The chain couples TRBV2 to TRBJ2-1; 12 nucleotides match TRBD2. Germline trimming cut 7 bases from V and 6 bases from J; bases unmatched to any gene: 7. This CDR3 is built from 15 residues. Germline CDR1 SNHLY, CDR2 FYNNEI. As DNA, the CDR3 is TGTGCCAGCAAGGGTCTAGCGGGAGGGTTCAATGAGCAGTTCTTC. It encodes CASKGLAGGFNEQFF.

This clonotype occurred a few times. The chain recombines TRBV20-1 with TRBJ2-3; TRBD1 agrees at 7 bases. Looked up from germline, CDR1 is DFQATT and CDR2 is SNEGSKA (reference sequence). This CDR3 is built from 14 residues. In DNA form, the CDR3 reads TGCGGGGTCCCTAGGGACAGACTCACAGATACGCAGTATTTT. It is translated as CGVPRDRLTDTQYF.

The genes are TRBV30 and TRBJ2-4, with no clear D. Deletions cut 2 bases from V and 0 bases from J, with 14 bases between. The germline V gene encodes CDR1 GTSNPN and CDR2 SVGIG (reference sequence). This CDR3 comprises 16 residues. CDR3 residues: CAWSLPQTLAKNIQYF. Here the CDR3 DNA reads TGTGCCTGGAGTCTACCACAGACCCTAGCCAAAAACATTCAGTACTTC. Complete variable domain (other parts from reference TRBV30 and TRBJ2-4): SQTIHQWPATLVQPVGSPLSLECTVEGTSNPNLYWYRQAAGRGLQLLFYSVGIGQISSEVPQNLSASRPQDRQFILSSKKLLLSDSGFYLCAWSLPQTLAKNIQYFGAGTRLSVL.

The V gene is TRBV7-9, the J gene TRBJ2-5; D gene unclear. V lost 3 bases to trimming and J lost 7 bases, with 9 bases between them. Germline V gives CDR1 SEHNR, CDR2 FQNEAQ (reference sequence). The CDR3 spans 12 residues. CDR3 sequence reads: CASSFSSPTQYF. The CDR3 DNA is TGTGCCAGCAGCTTCAGCTCTCCGACCCAGTACTTC. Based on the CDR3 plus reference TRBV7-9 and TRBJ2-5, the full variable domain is DTGVSQNPRHKITKRGQNVTFRCDPISEHNRLYWYRQTLGQGPEFLTYFQNEAQLEKSRLLSDRFSAERPKGSFSTLEIQRTEQGDSAMYLCASSFSSPTQYFGPGTRLLVL.

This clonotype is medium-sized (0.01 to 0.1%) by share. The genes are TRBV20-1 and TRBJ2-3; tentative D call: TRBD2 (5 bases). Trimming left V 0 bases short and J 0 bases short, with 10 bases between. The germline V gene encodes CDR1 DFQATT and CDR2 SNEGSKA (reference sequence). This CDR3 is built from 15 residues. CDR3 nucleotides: TGCAGTGCTAGAGACCCGACTATCAGCACAGATACGCAGTATTTT. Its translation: CSARDPTISTDTQYF.

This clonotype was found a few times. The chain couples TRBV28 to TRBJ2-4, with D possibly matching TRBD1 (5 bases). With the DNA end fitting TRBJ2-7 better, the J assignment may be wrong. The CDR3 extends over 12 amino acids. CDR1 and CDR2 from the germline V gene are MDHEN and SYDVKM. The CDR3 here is CASSSPGNEQYF. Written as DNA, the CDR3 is TGTGCCAGCAGTTCCCCAGGGAACGAGCAGTACTTC.

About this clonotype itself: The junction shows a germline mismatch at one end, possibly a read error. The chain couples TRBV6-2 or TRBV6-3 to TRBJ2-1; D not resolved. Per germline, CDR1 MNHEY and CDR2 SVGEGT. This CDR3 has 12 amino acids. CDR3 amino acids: CASGYRVHEQVF. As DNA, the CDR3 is TGTGCCAGCGGTTACCGGGTCCATGAGCAGGTCTTC.

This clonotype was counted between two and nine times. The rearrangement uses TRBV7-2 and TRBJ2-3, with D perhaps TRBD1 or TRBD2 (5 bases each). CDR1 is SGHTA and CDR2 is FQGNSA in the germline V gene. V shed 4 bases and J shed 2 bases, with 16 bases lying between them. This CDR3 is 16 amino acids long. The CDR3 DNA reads TGTGCCAGCAGCTCCGGACGGGGACCTCCCACAGATACGCAGTATTTT. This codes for CASSSGRGPPTDTQYF.

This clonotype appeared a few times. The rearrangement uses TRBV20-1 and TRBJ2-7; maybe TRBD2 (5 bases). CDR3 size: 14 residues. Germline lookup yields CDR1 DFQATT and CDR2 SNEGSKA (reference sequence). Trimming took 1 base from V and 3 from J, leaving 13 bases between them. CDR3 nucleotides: TGCAGTGCTAGAGCTCCGGGAAACAACTACGAGCAGTACTTC. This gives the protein CSARAPGNNYEQYF.

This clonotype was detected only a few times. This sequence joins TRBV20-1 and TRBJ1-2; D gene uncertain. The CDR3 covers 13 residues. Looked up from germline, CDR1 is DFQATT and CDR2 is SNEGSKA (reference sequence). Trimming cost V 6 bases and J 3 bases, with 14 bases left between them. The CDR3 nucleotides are TGCAGTGCCCCCTCACCATCATACTATGGCTACACCTTC. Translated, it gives CSAPSPSYYGYTF.

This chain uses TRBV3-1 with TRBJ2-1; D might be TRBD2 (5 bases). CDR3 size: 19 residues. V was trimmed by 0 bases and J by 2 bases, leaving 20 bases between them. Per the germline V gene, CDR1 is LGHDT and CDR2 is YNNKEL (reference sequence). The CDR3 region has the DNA TGTGCCAGCAGCCAAGATCTCGTAGAAGGGAGTTCAACCTACAATGAGCAGTTCTTC. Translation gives CASSQDLVEGSSTYNEQFF.

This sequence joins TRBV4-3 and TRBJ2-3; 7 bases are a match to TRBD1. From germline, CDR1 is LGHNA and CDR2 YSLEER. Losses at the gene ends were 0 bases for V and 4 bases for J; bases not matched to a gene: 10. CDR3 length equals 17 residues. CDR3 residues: CASSQDRFTGVADTQYF. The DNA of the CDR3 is TGCGCCAGCAGCCAAGATCGGTTTACAGGGGTGGCAGATACGCAGTATTTT.

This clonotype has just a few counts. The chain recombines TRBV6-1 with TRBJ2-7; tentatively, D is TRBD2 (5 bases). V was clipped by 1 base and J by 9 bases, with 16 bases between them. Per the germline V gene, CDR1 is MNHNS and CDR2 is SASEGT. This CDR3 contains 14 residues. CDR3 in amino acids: CASSEDSALNGQYF. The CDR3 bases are TGTGCCAGCAGTGAAGATAGCGCCCTTAACGGGCAGTACTTC.